The 30 T cell receptor beta chains below all came from one sample that was sequenced in a study of STAT5B mutations in CD4+ large granular lymphocyte leukemia. Profiled with immunoSEQ multiplex PCR; TCRdb holds only in-frame clones, not every one. The sample yields fewer than 40,000 clones, roughly 82% seen once. The sequenced material came from CD4+ T cells from blood buffy coats. Receptors were obtained from a human donor in good health.

The V call is TRBV4-1, the J call TRBJ2-6, with TRBD2 matching over 9 bases. Germline loops: CDR1 MGHRA, CDR2 YSYEKL. The trim removed 3 bases at V and 4 bases at J, leaving 16 bases unmatched. The CDR3 length is 20 residues. Written as DNA, the CDR3 is TGCGCCAGCAGCCATCCGACAAGGCCAGGGCGGGGGGGAGGGGCCAACGTCCTGACTTTC. It codes for CASSHPTRPGRGGGANVLTF.

This clone was found a few times. The chain employs TRBV5-1 and TRBJ2-2; 9 nucleotides match TRBD1. Germline V CDR1 and CDR2: SGHRS, YFSETQ. This CDR3 is 14 amino acids long. Trimming removed 3 bases from V and 3 bases from J; junction bases left unmatched: 0. The CDR3 DNA sequence: TGCGCCAGCAGCTGGACAGGGGACACCGGGGAGCTGTTTTTT. This sequence encodes CASSWTGDTGELFF.

This chain uses TRBV5-1 with TRBJ2-3; D might be TRBD2 (5 bases). The CDR3 has 17 residues. Germline values: CDR1 SGHRS, CDR2 YFSETQ. V lost 4 bases, J lost 4 bases, and 22 bases lay in between. CDR3 in DNA: TGCGCCAGCAGCAGACGGGGAGAGGGCCCGAGGGCAGATACGCAGTATTTT. It is translated as CASSRRGEGPRADTQYF.

This chain links TRBV10-1 with TRBJ2-5, with D perhaps matching TRBD2 (5 bases). Between the trimmed V and J ends, which lost 6 bases and 1 base, there was a span of 18 bases. The CDR3 spans 16 residues. Germline CDR1 is WNHNN and CDR2 is SYGVQD (reference sequence). CDR3 loop: CASSKSRGRGQETQYF. The CDR3 DNA reads TGCGCCAGCAGCAAATCAAGAGGTCGGGGCCAAGAGACCCAGTACTTC.

The rearrangement uses TRBV5-6 and TRBJ1-1, with TRBD1 matching over 8 bases. The CDR3 has 17 amino acids. In germline, CDR1 is SGHDT, CDR2 YYEEEE. V was clipped by 1 base and J by 0 bases; unmatched bases: 8. This chain's CDR3 is CASSLRGGTGMNTEAFF. The CDR3 region has the DNA TGTGCCAGCAGCTTGCGGGGTGGGACAGGCATGAACACTGAAGCTTTCTTT.

V gene TRBV19 combines with J gene TRBJ2-3; D is possibly TRBD1 (5 bases). Germline V CDR1 and CDR2: LNHDA, SQIVND (reference sequence). This CDR3 region has 14 residues. V was clipped by 7 bases and J by 0 bases, with 11 bases between them. The CDR3 DNA reads TGTGCCAGTAATGCCGACAGCAGCACAGATACGCAGTATTTT. It is translated as CASNADSSTDTQYF.

The CDR3 is CASSLGDRGGDQPQHF. The CDR3 DNA reads as TGTGCCAGCAGCTTAGGGGACAGGGGAGGGGATCAGCCCCAGCATTTT. The V call is TRBV7-2, the J call TRBJ1-5, with TRBD1 identical over 10 bases. The CDR3 consists of 16 residues. Germline V gives CDR1 SGHTA, CDR2 FQGNSA. V shed 1 base and J 5 bases; nucleotides not matched to a gene: 5.

The chain recombines TRBV6-1 with TRBJ1-1; no reliable D call. CDR1 and CDR2 (germline): MNHNS, SASEGT. There are 12 residues in the CDR3. Deletions cut 6 bases from V and 3 bases from J, with 8 bases between. This CDR3 reads CASRVFDTEAFF. CDR3 bases: TGTGCCAGCAGAGTTTTTGACACTGAAGCTTTCTTT.

The chain recombines TRBV6-5 with TRBJ1-1; a possible D gene is TRBD1 (6 bases). Germline assignment: CDR1 MNHEY and CDR2 SVGAGI. Between the trimmed V and J ends, which lost 6 bases and 2 bases, there was a span of 13 bases. This CDR3 is 14 amino acids long. CDR3 sequence reads: CASSRRTENTEAFF. The CDR3 DNA reads as TGTGCCAGCAGCCGGAGGACAGAAAACACTGAAGCTTTCTTT.

The chain's CDR3 is CASSGLYEQYF. As DNA, the CDR3 is TGCGCCAGCAGTGGACTCTACGAGCAGTACTTC. The rearrangement uses TRBV10-2 and TRBJ2-7; D gene unclear. The CDR3 has 11 residues. Germline V gene sequence: CDR1 WSHSY, CDR2 SAAADI. The germline V and J ends were trimmed by 4 bases and 3 bases, with 4 bases remaining between them.

The V gene is TRBV19, the J gene TRBJ1-4; a possible D gene is TRBD1 (6 bases). The germline CDR1 and CDR2 sequences are LNHDA and SQIVND (reference sequence). This CDR3 has 16 amino acids. Deletions cut 3 bases from V and 7 bases from J, with 18 bases between. The CDR3 coding sequence is TGTGCCAGTAGTATTGCCTCGGGGCAGGGGATTGAAAAACTGTTTTTT. It yields the protein CASSIASGQGIEKLFF.

The V call is TRBV6-1, the J call TRBJ2-2; the D is unclear. V lost 3 bases, J lost 0 bases, and 8 bases lay in between. Germline V gene lookup returns CDR1 MNHNS and CDR2 SASEGT. The CDR3 totals 15 residues. CDR3 sequence reads: CASSEDLANTGELFF. CDR3 nucleotide sequence: TGTGCCAGCAGTGAGGACCTCGCGAACACCGGGGAGCTGTTTTTT.

V gene TRBV19 combines with J gene TRBJ1-5; 7 nucleotides match TRBD1. Germline trimming cut 8 bases from V and 9 bases from J; bases unmatched to any gene: 16. The CDR3 contains 15 residues. Germline V gene sequence: CDR1 LNHDA, CDR2 SQIVND (reference sequence). The CDR3 sequence is CASWDRQGISGPQHF. DNA of the CDR3: TGTGCCAGTTGGGACCGACAGGGAATCTCGGGGCCCCAGCATTTT. Drawing the rest from reference TRBV19 and TRBJ1-5, the complete variable domain is DGGITQSPKYLFRKEGQNVTLSCEQNLNHDAMYWYRQDPGQGLRLIYYSQIVNDFQKGDIAEGYSVSREKKESFPLTVTSAQKNPTAFYLCASWDRQGISGPQHFGDGTRLSIL.

This sequence joins TRBV6-6 and TRBJ2-2; 7 bases fit TRBD1. With V trimmed by 2 bases and J by 6 bases, 3 bases remained unmatched. Germline assignment: CDR1 MNHNY and CDR2 SVGAGI (reference sequence). This CDR3 spans 14 amino acids. The CDR3 DNA sequence: TGTGCCAGCAGTTACGGGACAGATTCCGGGGAGCTGTTTTTT. Its protein product is CASSYGTDSGELFF.

The chain employs TRBV9 and TRBJ1-4; the D is unclear. This CDR3 spans 15 amino acids. Per the germline V gene, CDR1 is SGDLS and CDR2 is YYNGEE. Trimming took off 0 bases at V and 4 bases at J, with 10 bases between the two ends. The CDR3 protein is CASSVGPTDNEKLFF. DNA of the CDR3: TGTGCCAGCAGCGTAGGACCGACTGATAATGAAAAACTGTTTTTT.

This clone was counted a few times. The chain employs TRBV7-9 and TRBJ2-3, with D possibly TRBD2 on 5 matching bases. Germline lookup yields CDR1 SEHNR and CDR2 FQNEAQ (reference sequence). V gave up 5 bases and J gave up 8 bases, with 11 bases separating them. CDR3 size: 12 residues. The CDR3 loop reads CASSPDFPTQYF. CDR3 nucleotide sequence: TGTGCCAGCAGCCCGGACTTCCCTACGCAGTATTTT. The entire variable domain, with the rest obtained from reference TRBV7-9 and TRBJ2-3, is as follows: DTGVSQNPRHKITKRGQNVTFRCDPISEHNRLYWYRQTLGQGPEFLTYFQNEAQLEKSRLLSDRFSAERPKGSFSTLEIQRTEQGDSAMYLCASSPDFPTQYFGPGTRLTVL.

The chain carries TRBV5-4 and TRBJ2-3; D is undetermined. This CDR3 is built from 15 residues. Trimming took off 4 bases at V and 2 bases at J, with 14 bases between the two ends. Per the germline V gene, CDR1 is SGHNT and CDR2 is YYREEE (reference sequence). CDR3 loop: CASSHDTTPTDTQYF. As DNA, the CDR3 is TGTGCCAGCAGCCACGACACAACTCCCACAGATACGCAGTATTTT.

The V call is TRBV13, the J call TRBJ2-1; 7 bases line up with TRBD2. V gave up 0 bases and J gave up 0 bases; unmatched junction bases: 2. This CDR3 has 16 residues. Germline V gene data show CDR1 as PRHDT and CDR2 as FYEKMQ (reference sequence). The CDR3 DNA reads TGTGCCAGCAGCTTAGGAGCGGGGAGCTCCTACAATGAGCAGTTCTTC. This translates into CASSLGAGSSYNEQFF.

This clone was seen only once. The gene calls are TRBV6-5 and TRBJ2-2; TRBD1 agrees at 7 bases. Germline CDR1 MNHEY, CDR2 SVGAGI. V shed 0 bases and J 4 bases; nucleotides not matched to a gene: 2. This CDR3 has 15 amino acids. The CDR3 is CASSYSRQGTGELFF. CDR3 in DNA: TGTGCCAGCAGTTACTCCCGACAGGGCACCGGGGAGCTGTTTTTT.

This sequence joins TRBV7-6 and TRBJ2-5; D tentatively reads TRBD1 or TRBD2 (6 bases each). The CDR3 totals 16 residues. Deletions cut 0 bases from V and 1 base from J, with 12 bases between. Per germline, CDR1 SGHVS and CDR2 FNYEAQ. This chain's CDR3 is CASSLAPGGLQETQYF. The CDR3 DNA reads as TGTGCCAGCAGCTTAGCCCCCGGGGGCCTCCAAGAGACCCAGTACTTC.

This clone was observed a single time. The chain is built from TRBV9 and TRBJ2-3; tentatively, D is TRBD2 (6 bases). The germline gives CDR1 SGDLS, CDR2 YYNGEE. V lost 0 bases and J lost 2, with 10 bases in between. The CDR3 extends over 15 amino acids. CDR3 in amino acids: CASSVGAGPTDTQYF. The CDR3 coding sequence is TGTGCCAGCAGCGTAGGGGCGGGACCCACAGATACGCAGTATTTT.

The chain uses TRBV5-1 and TRBJ2-3; unclear D gene. The CDR3 runs 12 residues. V was trimmed by 4 bases and J by 6 bases, leaving 9 bases between them. CDR1 is SGHRS, CDR2 YFSETQ, per germline. CDR3 nucleotides: TGCGCCAGCAGCCCCCGTAAGGATACGCAGTATTTT. Its translation is CASSPRKDTQYF.

The chain has TRBV6-5 and TRBJ2-1, with 10 bases that match TRBD1. Unmatched junction bases numbered 10, after V lost 4 bases and J lost 7 bases. Germline CDR1 reads MNHEY; CDR2 reads SVGAGI. The CDR3 has 16 amino acids. The CDR3 DNA is TGTGCCAGCAGTTCCACACCGGGACAGGGGATGAATGAGCAGTTCTTC. Protein product: CASSSTPGQGMNEQFF.

The genes are TRBV5-1 and TRBJ2-7; 7 bases map to TRBD1. The CDR3 consists of 17 residues. Looked up from germline, CDR1 is SGHRS and CDR2 is YFSETQ. J was trimmed by 1 base and V by 0 bases; bases with no gene match: 10. The CDR3 sequence is CASSLASGQSSSYEQYF. Written as DNA, the CDR3 is TGCGCCAGCAGCTTGGCGTCGGGACAGTCCAGTTCCTACGAGCAGTACTTC.

This clone was seen a handful of times. V gene TRBV27 combines with J gene TRBJ1-1, with D hard to call. Looked up from germline, CDR1 is MNHEY and CDR2 is SMNVEV (reference sequence). V dropped 6 bases and J dropped 4 bases, with 12 bases sitting between them. There are 13 residues in the CDR3. CDR3 loop: CASSPRSSTEAFF. CDR3 DNA sequence: TGTGCCAGCAGCCCCCGGTCGAGCACTGAAGCTTTCTTT.

The chain couples TRBV19 to TRBJ1-1, with D maybe TRBD1 (6 bases). CDR1 and CDR2 from the germline V gene are LNHDA and SQIVND (reference sequence). CDR3 length: 15 residues. V lost 9 bases to trimming and J lost 0 bases, with 17 bases between them. CDR3 sequence reads: CASINRVGMNTEAFF. CDR3 sequence (DNA): TGTGCCAGCATCAACAGGGTCGGGATGAACACTGAAGCTTTCTTT.

This clone came up a few times. The chain uses TRBV2 and TRBJ2-7, with a possible D match to TRBD1 (6 bases). Germline loops: CDR1 SNHLY, CDR2 FYNNEI. The ends were cut back, 1 base at V and 1 base at J, with 14 bases in the middle. CDR3 length: 16 residues. Here the CDR3 reads CASSEVLGAPSYEQYF. The CDR3 nucleotides read TGTGCCAGCAGTGAAGTCTTGGGGGCTCCATCCTACGAGCAGTACTTC.

The chain couples TRBV18 to TRBJ1-1, with D uncertain. V lost 0 bases and J 1 base, leaving 9 bases between the germline ends. This CDR3 has 15 amino acids. Germline V CDR1 and CDR2: KGHSH, LQKENI. The DNA for the CDR3 is TGTGCCAGCTCACCACCGGGCGGATCGAACACTGAAGCTTTCTTT. This sequence encodes CASSPPGGSNTEAFF.

V and J are TRBV6-1 and TRBJ2-1; 7 bases match TRBD2. The CDR3 contains 13 residues. The junction had 7 bases not matched to a gene; V was cut back by 6 bases and J by 8 bases. In germline, CDR1 is MNHNS, CDR2 SASEGT. The CDR3 spells CASRASGNDEQFF. CDR3 coding DNA: TGTGCCAGCAGGGCTAGCGGAAACGATGAGCAGTTCTTC.

The CDR3 DNA reads as TGTGCCAGCAGGGGAGCGATCTCTGGAAACACCATATATTTT. Protein product: CASRGAISGNTIYF. The V call is TRBV6-5, the J call TRBJ1-3, with unresolved D. CDR1 is MNHEY, CDR2 SVGAGI, per germline. This CDR3 is built from 14 residues. The V and J ends lost 6 bases and 0 bases respectively, with 9 bases between them.